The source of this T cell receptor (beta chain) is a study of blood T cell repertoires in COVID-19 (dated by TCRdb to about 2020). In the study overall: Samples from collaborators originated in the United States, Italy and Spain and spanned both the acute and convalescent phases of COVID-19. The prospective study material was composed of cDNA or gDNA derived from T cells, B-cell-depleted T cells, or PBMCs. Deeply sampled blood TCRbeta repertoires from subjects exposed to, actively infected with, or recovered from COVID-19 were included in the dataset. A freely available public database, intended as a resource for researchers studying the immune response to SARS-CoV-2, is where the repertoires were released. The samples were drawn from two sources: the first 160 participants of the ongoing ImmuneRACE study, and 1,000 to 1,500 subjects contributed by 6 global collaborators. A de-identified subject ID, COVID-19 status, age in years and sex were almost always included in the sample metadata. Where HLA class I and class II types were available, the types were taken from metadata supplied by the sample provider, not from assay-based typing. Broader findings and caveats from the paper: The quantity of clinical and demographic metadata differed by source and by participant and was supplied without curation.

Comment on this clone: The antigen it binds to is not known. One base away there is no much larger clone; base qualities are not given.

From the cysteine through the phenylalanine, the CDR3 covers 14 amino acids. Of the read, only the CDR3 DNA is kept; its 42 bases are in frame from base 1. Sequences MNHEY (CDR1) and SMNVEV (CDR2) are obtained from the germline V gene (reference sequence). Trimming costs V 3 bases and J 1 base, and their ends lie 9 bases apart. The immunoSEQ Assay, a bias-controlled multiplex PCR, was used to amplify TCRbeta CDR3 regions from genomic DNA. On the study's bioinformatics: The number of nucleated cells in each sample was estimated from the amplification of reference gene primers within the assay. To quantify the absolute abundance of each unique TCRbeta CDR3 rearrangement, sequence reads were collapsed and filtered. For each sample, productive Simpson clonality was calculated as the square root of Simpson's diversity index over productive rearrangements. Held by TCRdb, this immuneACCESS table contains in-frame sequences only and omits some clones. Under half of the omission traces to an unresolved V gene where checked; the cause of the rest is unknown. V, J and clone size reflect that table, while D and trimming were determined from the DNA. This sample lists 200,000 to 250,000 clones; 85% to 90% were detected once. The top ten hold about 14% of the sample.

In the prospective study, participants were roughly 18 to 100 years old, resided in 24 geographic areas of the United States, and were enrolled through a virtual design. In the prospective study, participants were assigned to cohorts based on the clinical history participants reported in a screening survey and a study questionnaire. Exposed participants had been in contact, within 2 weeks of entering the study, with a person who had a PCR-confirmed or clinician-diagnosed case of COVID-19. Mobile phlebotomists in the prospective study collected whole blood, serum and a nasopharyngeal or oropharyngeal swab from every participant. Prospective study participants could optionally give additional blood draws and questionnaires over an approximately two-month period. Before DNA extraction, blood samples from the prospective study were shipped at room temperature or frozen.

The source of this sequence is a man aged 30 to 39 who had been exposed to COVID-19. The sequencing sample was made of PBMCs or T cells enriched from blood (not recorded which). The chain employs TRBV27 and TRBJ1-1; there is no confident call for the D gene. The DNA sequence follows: TGTGCCAGCAGTTTTTCGGAGGGGAACACTGAAGCTTTCTTT. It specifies CASSFSEGNTEAFF.